These T cell receptor beta chains were read from a single sample in a study of T cell changes during pregnancy in multiple sclerosis. Data came from immunoSEQ multiplex PCR; TCRdb stores just in-frame clones and leaves some out. The sample shows 65,000 to 80,000 clones, over 75% of them seen only once. This material consisted of peripheral blood, taken in the third trimester of pregnancy. The receptors come from a female donor with multiple sclerosis, enrolled in a pregnancy study. The CDR3 runs from the conserved cysteine through the conserved F or W. A D gene is named only where the DNA matches it firmly. A clone size is listed for some rows: how often the clone was seen (once, few, many), or a class if it is expanded.

V gene	J gene	clone size	D gene	CDR3 DNA	CDR3 protein
TRBV18	TRBJ1-1	-	TRBD1	TGTGCCAGCTCACCACGAAGGCTACAGGGGGAGAACACTGAAGCTTTCTTT	CASSPRRLQGENTEAFF
TRBV6-5	TRBJ2-5	-	-	TGTGCCAGCAAGGCGGTCGGCTTCGGTCAAGAGACCCAGTACTTC	CASKAVGFGQETQYF
TRBV11-2	TRBJ2-7	few	-	TGTGCCAGCCAGCGAGGCTACGAGCAGTACTTC	CASQRGYEQYF
TRBV11-2	TRBJ1-2	once	-	TGTGCCAGCAGCTTAGACAGGGTAACCGGGTCCCCCTATGGCTACACCTTC	CASSLDRVTGSPYGYTF
TRBV7-2	TRBJ2-7	-	-	TGTGCCAGCAGCACAACCCAATACGAGCAGTACTTC	CASSTTQYEQYF
TRBV7-8	TRBJ1-1	-	-	TGTGCCAGCAGCTTAGGCCACTATACCGAAGCTTTCTTT	CASSLGHYTEAFF
TRBV7-9	TRBJ2-7	-	TRBD2	TGTGCCAGCAGTTTGACTAGCGGAATATCCTACGAGCAGTACTTC	CASSLTSGISYEQYF
TRBV7-8	TRBJ1-3	-	-	TGTGCCAGCAGCCTCCGGGGTCCCGGTTCCGGAAACACCATATATTTT	CASSLRGPGSGNTIYF
TRBV18	TRBJ2-2	-	TRBD1	TGTGCCAGCTCACCGAACAGGGGACCCGGGGAGCTGTTTTTT	CASSPNRGPGELFF
TRBV11-2	TRBJ1-1	-	TRBD1	TGTGCCAGCAGCTTAATGGGGACAGAAAACACTGAAGCTTTCTTT	CASSLMGTENTEAFF
TRBV2	TRBJ1-3	-	TRBD1	TGTGCCAGCAGCGACGGAAACAGGGGAACCACCATATATTTT	CASSDGNRGTTIYF
TRBV5-1	TRBJ1-2	-	-	TGCGCCAGCAGCTTGGCCGGGGAAAACTATGGCTACACCTTC	CASSLAGENYGYTF
TRBV5-1	TRBJ1-1	-	-	TGCGCCAGCAGCTTCTTTCCGAACACTGAAGCTTTCTTT	CASSFFPNTEAFF
TRBV9	TRBJ1-4	-	-	TGTGCCAGCAGCGTAGATATGGCAGGGGATGAAAAACTGTTTTTT	CASSVDMAGDEKLFF
TRBV5-4	TRBJ2-1	-	-	TGTGCCAGCACCCTCCAGCGGTCCTACAATGAGCAGTTCTTC	CASTLQRSYNEQFF
TRBV19	TRBJ1-3	-	TRBD1	TGTGCCAGTAAACCGGGACAGACGAGAAACACCATATATTTT	CASKPGQTRNTIYF
TRBV4-1	TRBJ1-5	few	-	TGCGCCAGCAGCCAAGATTACAGTCTTAGCAATCAGCCCCAGCATTTT	CASSQDYSLSNQPQHF
TRBV10-3	TRBJ1-5	-	-	TGTGCCATCAGGGCCGGTGAGGGGGATCAGCCCCAGCATTTT	CAIRAGEGDQPQHF
TRBV7-6	TRBJ2-1	-	TRBD1	TGTGCCAGCAGCTTAACGGACAGGGGTAATGAGCAGTTCTTC	CASSLTDRGNEQFF
TRBV7-9	TRBJ1-3	-	-	TGTGCCAGCAGCCAGCCGTTGGGTAGAGGCTCTGGAAACACCATATATTTT	CASSQPLGRGSGNTIYF
TRBV10-3	TRBJ2-7	once	TRBD2	TGTGCCATCAGTCCCGGGACTAGCGGGAGGGCCCACGAGCAGTACTTC	CAISPGTSGRAHEQYF
TRBV27	TRBJ1-6	once	TRBD1	TGTGCCAGCAGTTGGGACAGCAGAGCGGCACCCCTCCACTTT	CASSWDSRAAPLHF
TRBV19	TRBJ1-2	-	-	TGTGCCAGTAGCAGGACTGGCTATGGCTACACCTTC	CASSRTGYGYTF
TRBV4-1	TRBJ2-3	once	-	TGCGCCAGCAGCCAAGACGTGGTGGGGACTAGCACAGATACGCAGTATTTT	CASSQDVVGTSTDTQYF
TRBV30	TRBJ2-5	-	-	TGTGCCTGGGGACTACAACAAGAGACCCAGTACTTC	CAWGLQQETQYF
TRBV7-3	TRBJ2-7	few	-	TGTGCCAGCAGCTATTCCGGGGGGCCCTCCTACGAGCAGTACTTC	CASSYSGGPSYEQYF
TRBV11-3	TRBJ2-1	-	-	TGTGCCAGCAGCTTGGGCCGGACTAATGAGCAGTTCTTC	CASSLGRTNEQFF
TRBV15	TRBJ1-3	once	TRBD1	TGTGCCACCAGCAGAGATCTGGACAGGGCGGGAAACACCATATATTTT	CATSRDLDRAGNTIYF
TRBV7-2	TRBJ1-2	-	-	TGTGCCAGCAGGGAGACCCATGGCTACACCTTC	CASRETHGYTF
TRBV29-1	TRBJ1-1	-	-	TGCAGCGTTGAGGGTCGGGGAACTGAAGCTTTCTTT	CSVEGRGTEAFF
TRBV25-1	TRBJ1-2	-	-	TGTGCCAGCAGTGCCCTTCAGACAGCATCCTATGGCTACACCTTC	CASSALQTASYGYTF
TRBV29-1	TRBJ2-7	once	TRBD2	TGCAGCGTTGCTAGCGGTAAGAGCTCCTACGAGCAGTACTTC	CSVASGKSSYEQYF
TRBV11-3	TRBJ1-2	-	-	TGTGCCAGCAGCTTGGTAGGGGGTTATGGCTACACCTTC	CASSLVGGYGYTF
TRBV7-2	TRBJ1-2	-	TRBD1	TGTGCCAGCAGCTCCGACAGGGCAGATAACTATGGCTACACCTTC	CASSSDRADNYGYTF
TRBV9	TRBJ2-5	-	-	TGTGCCAGCAGCACGTCGGGAGAGACCCAGTACTTC	CASSTSGETQYF
TRBV11-2	TRBJ2-1	-	TRBD2	TGTGCCAGCAGCCGAAGCGGGGGGGATGACAATGAGCAGTTCTTC	CASSRSGGDDNEQFF
TRBV30	TRBJ1-1	few	TRBD1	TGTGCCTGGACTAGGGACAGAGGCACTGAAGCTTTCTTT	CAWTRDRGTEAFF
TRBV11-1	TRBJ2-1	-	TRBD2	TGTGCCAGTCGTCGCGGGGGGTTCTCCTACAATGAGCAGTTCTTC	CASRRGGFSYNEQFF
TRBV2	TRBJ1-5	-	-	TGTGCCAGCAGCCCCGACAGTCTAAATCAGCCCCAGCATTTT	CASSPDSLNQPQHF
TRBV5-4	TRBJ1-1	-	TRBD1	TGTGCCAGCAGCTCGTCCCCCAGGGGGACAGGAGTGAACACTGAAGCTTTCTTT	CASSSSPRGTGVNTEAFF
TRBV7-9	TRBJ1-1	-	-	TGTGCCAGCAGCTTAATAGGGGAAACTGAAGCTTTCTTT	CASSLIGETEAFF
TRBV4-2	TRBJ1-2	-	-	TGTGCCAGCAGCCAAGAACGAACAGGAGGGGATCCTAACTATGGCTACACCTTC	CASSQERTGGDPNYGYTF
TRBV20-1	TRBJ2-3	-	-	TGCAGTGCCCTATTGAGATCGCAGTATTTT	CSALLRSQYF
TRBV2	TRBJ1-4	-	TRBD1	TGTGCCAGCAGTGTGGTCCCGGGACAGGGCGGTGAAAAACTGTTTTTT	CASSVVPGQGGEKLFF
TRBV5-1	TRBJ2-3	-	TRBD1	TGCGCCAGCAGCTTCGGGACAGGCACAGATACGCAGTATTTT	CASSFGTGTDTQYF
TRBV5-1	TRBJ1-5	-	TRBD1	TGCGCCAGCAGCCCGGGGACAGGGGGCCGCTTTAGCAATCAGCCCCAGCATTTT	CASSPGTGGRFSNQPQHF
TRBV2	TRBJ1-1	-	TRBD1	TGTGCCAGCAGTGGCCGCCGGGACAGGGGTTTCACTGAAGCTTTCTTT	CASSGRRDRGFTEAFF
TRBV10-3	TRBJ2-7	-	-	TGTGCCATAGGACAGACCTCCTACGAGCAGTACTTC	CAIGQTSYEQYF
TRBV2	TRBJ2-7	-	-	TGTGCCAGCAGGCGGGACAGTCCCTACGAGCAGTACTTC	CASRRDSPYEQYF
TRBV19	TRBJ1-1	-	-	TGTGCCAGTAGCCAAGGGGGCACTGAAGCTTTCTTT	CASSQGGTEAFF